These 23 T cell receptor beta chains share one sample of origin, sequenced in a study of control samples from healthy donors and cancer patients. The data were produced by immunoSEQ multiplex PCR, yet TCRdb's version contains in-frame clones alone and is incomplete. The repertoire has tens of thousands of clones, roughly 90% of them found once; the top ten carry under 2.5%. The source material was PBMCs. These receptors were taken from an older woman with head and neck cancer.

The V call is TRBV3-1 (or the pseudogene TRBV3-2), the J call TRBJ2-7, with D unresolved. V shed 1 base and J shed 2 bases, with 12 bases lying between them. Germline V gene data show CDR1 as LGHDT and CDR2 as YNNKEL (reference sequence). This CDR3 has 15 amino acids. The CDR3 reads CASSQGPAYTYEQYF. The CDR3 nucleotides are TGTGCCAGCAGCCAAGGTCCCGCGTACACCTACGAGCAGTACTTC.

Here the CDR3 DNA reads TGTGCCACCAGCCAGATGAGGGGGGCGGGTCAGCCCCAGCATTTT. Protein: CATSQMRGAGQPQHF. The gene calls are TRBV15 and TRBJ1-5; D possibly corresponds to TRBD1 (6 bases). Germline V gives CDR1 LNHNV, CDR2 YYDKDF (reference sequence). The CDR3 sequence is 15 residues long. V lost 5 bases, J lost 6 bases, and 17 bases lay in between.

This clone was observed a handful of times. The same CDR3 also results from other DNA sequences found in this sample. The DNA for the CDR3 is TGTGCCAGCTCACCACTGACTAGCGGGAGTCCCTACAATGAGCAGTTCTTC. As protein: CASSPLTSGSPYNEQFF. The chain is built from TRBV18 and TRBJ2-1, with 12 bases that match TRBD2. Germline V gives CDR1 KGHSH, CDR2 LQKENI. The CDR3 totals 17 residues. V lost 1 base and J lost 2; bases outside the gene matches: 3.

The genes are TRBV9 and TRBJ2-5; D may be TRBD1 (5 bases). Trimming cost V 0 bases and J 5 bases, with 11 bases left between them. The CDR3 is 14 residues long. Germline loops: CDR1 SGDLS, CDR2 YYNGEE. The CDR3 sequence is CASSVGGSHETQYF. The CDR3 nucleotides read TGTGCCAGCAGCGTAGGGGGCTCGCACGAGACCCAGTACTTC. Using reference TRBV9 and TRBJ2-5 for the parts outside the CDR3, the full variable domain is DSGVTQTPKHLITATGQRVTLRCSPRSGDLSVYWYQQSLDQGLQFLIQYYNGEERAKGNILERFSAQQFPDLHSELNLSSLELGDSALYFCASSVGGSHETQYFGPGTRLLVL.

The gene calls are TRBV9 and TRBJ2-2, with D unclear. This CDR3 spans 14 amino acids. Germline CDR1 SGDLS, CDR2 YYNGEE. Deletions cut 3 bases from V and 3 bases from J, with 9 bases between. The CDR3 DNA is TGTGCCAGCAGCGCGGGTTTCGACACCGGGGAGCTGTTTTTT. Its translation is CASSAGFDTGELFF.

The V and J genes are TRBV29-1 and TRBJ2-7, with D perhaps matching TRBD1 or TRBD2 (6 bases each). The CDR3 loop spans 12 amino acids. Germline V gene data show CDR1 as SQVTM and CDR2 as ANQGSEA. Trimming took 4 bases from V and 4 from J, leaving 11 bases between them. CDR3 in amino acids: CSVAEGGYEQYF. CDR3 DNA sequence: TGCAGCGTTGCAGAGGGGGGTTACGAGCAGTACTTC.

The chain has TRBV19 and TRBJ2-2, with D perhaps given as TRBD1 or TRBD2 (5 bases each). V lost 3 bases and J lost 0, with 11 bases in between. The CDR3 consists of 16 residues. Germline CDR1 and CDR2: LNHDA and SQIVND (reference sequence). The CDR3: CASSIWDASNTGELFF. The CDR3 bases are TGTGCCAGTAGTATCTGGGACGCCTCGAACACCGGGGAGCTGTTTTTT.

The chain is built from TRBV19 and TRBJ2-5, with unresolved D. Germline CDR1 LNHDA, CDR2 SQIVND (reference sequence). The CDR3 covers 13 residues. The ends were cut back, 1 base at V and 4 bases at J, with 7 bases in the middle. CDR3 amino acids: CASSIGVRETQYF. CDR3 sequence (DNA): TGTGCCAGTAGTATAGGAGTGAGAGAGACCCAGTACTTC.

The chain couples TRBV12-3 or TRBV12-4 to TRBJ2-2; no firm D call. Trimming removed 3 bases at V and 6 bases at J, with 2 bases between. The CDR3 runs to 11 residues. The CDR3 here is CASSFSGELFF. Written as DNA, the CDR3 is TGTGCCAGCAGTTTCTCCGGGGAGCTGTTTTTT.

This rearrangement joins TRBV4-2 to TRBJ1-4; D call uncertain. The germline CDR1 and CDR2 sequences are LGHNA and YNFKEQ. The CDR3 length is 17 residues. Trimming pared 0 bases from V and 0 bases from J, leaving 11 bases between. For the CDR3, the DNA is TGTGCCAGCAGCCAAGATGGCACAGCCTCAACTAATGAAAAACTGTTTTTT. Translated, it gives CASSQDGTASTNEKLFF.

This chain links TRBV9 with TRBJ2-4, with a tentative D call TRBD2 (6 bases). V shed 1 base and J shed 0 bases, with 20 bases lying between them. The length of the CDR3 is 19 residues. Germline V CDR1 and CDR2: SGDLS, YYNGEE. CDR3: CASSVSLGGADEAKNIQYF. The CDR3 bases are TGTGCCAGCAGCGTATCGTTGGGGGGAGCGGATGAAGCCAAAAACATTCAGTACTTC.

This clone has just one count. This chain links TRBV19 with TRBJ2-7; D is undetermined. CDR3 length equals 14 residues. Germline loops: CDR1 LNHDA, CDR2 SQIVND (reference sequence). V was cut by 10 bases and J by 2 bases, with 18 bases left in between. The CDR3 bases are TGTGCCACCGCACCCCAGGTATCAACCTACGAGCAGTACTTC. This translates into CATAPQVSTYEQYF.

The chain couples TRBV5-1 to TRBJ2-4; TRBD2 matches at 8 bases. J gave up 8 bases and V 3 bases, and 1 base lay outside the gene matches. The germline V gene has CDR1 SGHRS and CDR2 YFSETQ. The CDR3 is made up of 12 amino acids. CDR3 amino acids: CASSSGGDIQYF. DNA for the CDR3: TGCGCCAGCAGCTCCGGGGGGGACATTCAGTACTTC. Using reference TRBV5-1 and TRBJ2-4 for the parts outside the CDR3, the full variable domain is KAGVTQTPRYLIKTRGQQVTLSCSPISGHRSVSWYQQTPGQGLQFLFEYFSETQRNKGNFPGRFSGRQFSNSRSEMNVSTLELGDSALYLCASSSGGDIQYFGAGTRLSVL.

The V and J genes are TRBV10-3 and TRBJ2-3, with 10 positions matching TRBD2. V was clipped by 6 bases and J by 3 bases; unmatched bases: 6. The CDR3 spans 15 residues. Germline loops: CDR1 ENHRY, CDR2 SYGVKD. This CDR3 reads CAISFLAGETDTQYF. The CDR3 DNA reads as TGTGCCATCAGCTTTCTAGCGGGAGAGACAGATACGCAGTATTTT.

The chain is built from TRBV3-1 (or the pseudogene TRBV3-2) and TRBJ2-1, with 10 positions matching TRBD1. Trimming removed 4 bases from V and 1 base from J; junction bases left unmatched: 10. CDR1 and CDR2 (germline): LGHDT, YNNKEL (reference sequence). The CDR3 consists of 18 residues. CDR3 residues: CASSRSRDRGKSYNEQFF. CDR3 coding DNA: TGTGCCAGCAGCCGGTCCCGGGACAGGGGCAAATCCTACAATGAGCAGTTCTTC.

The V gene is TRBV6-4, the J gene TRBJ1-3; D unresolved. Germline V gene lookup returns CDR1 MRHNA and CDR2 SNTAGT. The CDR3 consists of 12 residues. Trimming took off 0 bases at V and 16 bases at J, with 13 bases between the two ends. CDR3 sequence: CASSDSGGLRYF. In DNA, the CDR3 is TGTGCCAGCAGTGACTCGGGCGGTCTTCGGTATTTT.

In regard to this clone: The same CDR3 also results from other DNA sequences found in this sample. The rearrangement links TRBV5-1 to TRBJ1-3; a possible D gene is TRBD1 (6 bases). Germline CDR1 is SGHRS and CDR2 is YFSETQ. V was pared by 0 bases and J by 4 bases, with 8 bases between. The CDR3 extends over 14 amino acids. This CDR3 is CASSLGQGGNTIYF. In DNA form, the CDR3 reads TGCGCCAGCAGCTTGGGGCAGGGGGGAAACACCATATATTTT. Full variable domain (rest looked up from reference TRBV5-1 and TRBJ1-3): KAGVTQTPRYLIKTRGQQVTLSCSPISGHRSVSWYQQTPGQGLQFLFEYFSETQRNKGNFPGRFSGRQFSNSRSEMNVSTLELGDSALYLCASSLGQGGNTIYFGEGSWLTVV.

This sequence joins TRBV5-1 and TRBJ2-7, with 8 bases aligning to TRBD1. Germline V gene lookup returns CDR1 SGHRS and CDR2 YFSETQ. Losses at the gene ends were 0 bases for V and 0 bases for J; bases not matched to a gene: 2. This CDR3 spans 15 amino acids. The CDR3 is CASSLGTGYSYEQYF. The CDR3 DNA is TGCGCCAGCAGCTTGGGGACAGGGTACTCCTACGAGCAGTACTTC.

The V call is TRBV11-2, the J call TRBJ2-1; D unresolved. V lost 1 base and J lost 9, with 22 bases in between. The CDR3 totals 17 residues. The germline V gene has CDR1 SGHAT and CDR2 FQNNGV. The CDR3 DNA sequence: TGTGCCAGCAGCTTAGGCCGGGTTTTTATCGAAATCAGTGAGCAGTTCTTC. Amino acid sequence: CASSLGRVFIEISEQFF.

Turning to this clone: At one end, the junction sequence differs from germline, possibly due to a read error. The chain links TRBV5-4 to TRBJ2-5; 7 bases are a match to TRBD2. The V gene's germline CDR1 is SGHNT and CDR2 YYREEE (reference sequence). The CDR3 has 15 residues. The CDR3 DNA is TGTGCCGGCAGCTTGCCCCCGGGAGGTGGCGAGACCCAGTACTTC. This codes for CAGSLPPGGGETQYF.

The chain couples TRBV6-6 to TRBJ2-2; unclear D gene. The CDR3 is made up of 15 amino acids. Germline V gene sequence: CDR1 MNHNY, CDR2 SVGAGI (reference sequence). V was clipped by 0 bases and J by 3 bases, with 8 bases between them. In DNA form, the CDR3 reads TGTGCCAGCAGTTACTCAATCGGGTACACCGGGGAGCTGTTTTTT. This gives the protein CASSYSIGYTGELFF.

The J gene is TRBJ1-5, the V gene TRBV19, with a possible D match to TRBD1 (5 bases). The V gene's germline CDR1 is LNHDA and CDR2 SQIVND (reference sequence). The CDR3 covers 17 residues. Trimming left V 3 bases short and J 0 bases short, with 15 bases between. The CDR3 DNA follows: TGTGCCAGTAGTATTCATCGAGACAGATATAGCAATCAGCCCCAGCATTTT. Protein: CASSIHRDRYSNQPQHF.

V usage is TRBV7-2 and J usage is TRBJ2-3, with 12 bases lining up with TRBD2. Germline V CDR1 and CDR2: SGHTA, FQGNSA. The CDR3 is made up of 15 amino acids. V lost 5 bases, J lost 3 bases, and 3 bases stayed unmatched. CDR3 loop: CASSTGTSGTDTQYF. The CDR3 DNA reads as TGTGCCAGCAGCACCGGGACTAGCGGGACAGATACGCAGTATTTT.